Presented here are 31 T cell receptor beta chains from one specimen sequenced in a study of OX40 agonist ivuxolimab in advanced cancers. Method: immunoSEQ multiplex PCR; TCRdb's copy keeps in-frame clones and lacks some. The table has roughly 65,000 clones, around 85% seen once; the top ten hold around 3.4%. The material sequenced was CD4+ or CD8+ T cells sorted from blood, taken in a trial of the OX40 agonist ivuxolimab. These receptors came from an adult with an advanced solid tumor such as melanoma, head and neck, liver or kidney cancer.

The rearrangement links TRBV7-8 to TRBJ2-1; TRBD1 matches at 8 bases. The length of the CDR3 is 16 residues. J gave up 3 bases and V 1 base, and 5 bases lay outside the gene matches. The germline CDR1 and CDR2 sequences are SGHVS and FQNEAQ. The CDR3 reads CASSLEAGGSYNEQFF. CDR3 nucleotides: TGTGCCAGCAGCTTAGAAGCAGGGGGCAGCTACAATGAGCAGTTCTTC.

V gene TRBV5-5 combines with J gene TRBJ1-3; D not certain. Germline CDR1 reads SGHKS; CDR2 reads YYEKEE (reference sequence). This CDR3 has 15 residues. V was cut by 1 base and J by 2 bases, with 10 bases left in between. CDR3 in amino acids: CASSLTVNTGNTIYF. The CDR3 DNA reads as TGTGCCAGCAGCTTGACAGTTAATACTGGAAACACCATATATTTT. Full variable domain (remainder filled in from reference TRBV5-5 and TRBJ1-3): DAGVTQSPTHLIKTRGQQVTLRCSPISGHKSVSWYQQVLGQGPQFIFQYYEKEERGRGNFPDRFSARQFPNYSSELNVNALLLGDSALYLCASSLTVNTGNTIYFGEGSWLTVV.

This chain links TRBV9 with TRBJ2-2; 9 positions agree with TRBD2. From germline, CDR1 is SGDLS and CDR2 YYNGEE. This CDR3 spans 16 amino acids. Germline trimming cut 4 bases from V and 4 bases from J; bases unmatched to any gene: 8. CDR3 amino acids: CASSFTSGLITGELFF. For the CDR3, the DNA is TGTGCCAGCAGCTTCACTAGCGGGTTGATCACCGGGGAGCTGTTTTTT.

The chain recombines TRBV10-3 with TRBJ2-7, with 14 bases that match TRBD2. Germline V lookup: CDR1 ENHRY, CDR2 SYGVKD. The junction had 8 bases not matched to a gene; V was cut back by 5 bases and J by 5 bases. The CDR3 runs 16 residues. CDR3 bases: TGTGCCATCAGTTCCGGGACTAGCGGGAGTTCCCACGAGCAGTACTTC. It translates to CAISSGTSGSSHEQYF.

The CDR3 DNA reads TGTGCCAGCAGCCGGACAGAGAACACCGGGGAGCTGTTTTTT. The encoded protein is CASSRTENTGELFF. The rearrangement uses TRBV7-8 and TRBJ2-2, with D possibly being TRBD1 (6 bases). The length of the CDR3 is 14 residues. Germline CDR1 SGHVS, CDR2 FQNEAQ. Trimming shortened V by 5 bases and J by 1 base, and 8 bases separated the two germline ends.

The gene calls are TRBV11-3 and TRBJ2-7; D unclear. The germline gives CDR1 SGHNT, CDR2 YENEEA. Between the trimmed V and J ends, which lost 2 bases and 3 bases, there was a span of 11 bases. The CDR3 is 14 amino acids. CDR3: CASSLNTLNYEQYF. The DNA of the CDR3 is TGTGCCAGCAGCTTAAATACCCTAAACTACGAGCAGTACTTC.

The CDR3 DNA is TGTGCCAGCAGCCGAGGGAGACAGGATGAGCAGTTCTTC. It translates to CASSRGRQDEQFF. The chain recombines TRBV7-9 with TRBJ2-1; D possibly corresponds to TRBD1 (6 bases). V was pared by 5 bases and J by 8 bases, with 13 bases between. The CDR3 length is 13 residues. Germline loops: CDR1 SEHNR, CDR2 FQNEAQ (reference sequence).

This sequence joins TRBV5-3 and TRBJ2-2, with a possible D match to TRBD1 (5 bases). TRBV5-3 is reported as an ORF; its role is uncertain. Trimming shortened V by 4 bases and J by 5 bases, and 15 bases separated the two germline ends. This CDR3 comprises 15 residues. This CDR3 is CARSLVWGLTGELFF. As DNA, the CDR3 is TGTGCCAGAAGCCTGGTATGGGGCCTTACCGGGGAGCTGTTTTTT.

This chain uses TRBV6-1 with TRBJ2-1; D remains unclear. Germline CDR1 reads MNHNS; CDR2 reads SASEGT. The CDR3 has 14 amino acids. Trimming shortened V by 4 bases and J by 8 bases, and 15 bases separated the two germline ends. This CDR3 is CASSAIRIGDEQFF. The CDR3 DNA reads as TGTGCCAGCAGTGCAATACGCATTGGGGATGAGCAGTTCTTC.

This rearrangement joins TRBV28 to TRBJ1-2, with TRBD1 as a possible D gene (6 bases). This CDR3 region has 13 residues. From germline, CDR1 is MDHEN and CDR2 SYDVKM. V shed 2 bases and J shed 2 bases, with 6 bases lying between them. Here the CDR3 DNA reads TGTGCCAGCAGTTTAACAGGGAACTATGGCTACACCTTC. Amino acid sequence: CASSLTGNYGYTF.

V usage is TRBV19 and J usage is TRBJ2-2; D remains unclear. Between the trimmed V and J ends, which lost 2 bases and 4 bases, there was a span of 8 bases. The germline V gene encodes CDR1 LNHDA and CDR2 SQIVND (reference sequence). This CDR3 has 14 residues. The CDR3 region has the DNA TGTGCCAGTAGTATAACCGGTAGCACCGGGGAGCTGTTTTTT. Translation gives CASSITGSTGELFF.

The chain has TRBV19 and TRBJ2-1, with D possibly TRBD1 on 6 matching bases. The CDR3 spans 14 residues. The germline V gene has CDR1 LNHDA and CDR2 SQIVND (reference sequence). Trimming removed 6 bases from V and 6 bases from J, with 15 bases in between. The CDR3 DNA reads as TGTGCCAGTAGAGTTCCCGGGACACCCAATGAGCAGTTCTTC. This codes for CASRVPGTPNEQFF. Full variable domain (rest looked up from reference TRBV19 and TRBJ2-1): DGGITQSPKYLFRKEGQNVTLSCEQNLNHDAMYWYRQDPGQGLRLIYYSQIVNDFQKGDIAEGYSVSREKKESFPLTVTSAQKNPTAFYLCASRVPGTPNEQFFGPGTRLTVL.

The chain links TRBV27 to TRBJ2-1; no definite D call. The CDR3 sequence is 15 residues long. Germline V gene data show CDR1 as MNHEY and CDR2 as SMNVEV (reference sequence). Deletions cut 5 bases from V and 0 bases from J, with 11 bases between. The CDR3 region is CASSLSSSSYNEQFF. The CDR3 DNA reads TGTGCCAGCAGTCTGTCTTCGAGCTCCTACAATGAGCAGTTCTTC.

The V gene is TRBV28, the J gene TRBJ2-2; 11 bases agree with TRBD2. Germline V lookup: CDR1 MDHEN, CDR2 SYDVKM. This CDR3 is built from 16 residues. The V gene end was trimmed by 5 bases and the J gene end by 3 bases; junction bases not matched to a gene: 5. The CDR3 DNA reads as TGTGCCAGCAGTAAAGGGACTAGCGGTTACACCGGGGAGCTGTTTTTT. It encodes CASSKGTSGYTGELFF.

The rearrangement links TRBV6-5 to TRBJ2-1; 12 bases fit TRBD2. V shed 11 bases and J 7 bases; nucleotides not matched to a gene: 6. CDR3 length equals 13 residues. The germline V gene has CDR1 MNHEY and CDR2 SVGAGI. The DNA of the CDR3 is TGTGCCGCAACTAGCGGGAGGAGGAATGAGCAGTTCTTC. Its translation: CAATSGRRNEQFF.

The rearrangement joins TRBV5-5 to TRBJ2-7, with D possibly TRBD1 on 6 matching bases. CDR3 size: 14 residues. Trimming left V 5 bases short and J 3 bases short, with 15 bases between. The germline gives CDR1 SGHKS, CDR2 YYEKEE (reference sequence). Here the CDR3 DNA reads TGTGCCAGCAGGGATACCAGGGGTAACTACGAGCAGTACTTC. As protein: CASRDTRGNYEQYF.

The genes are TRBV5-1 and TRBJ2-5; D remains unclear. Germline V gene sequence: CDR1 SGHRS, CDR2 YFSETQ. This CDR3 spans 15 amino acids. Trimming shortened V by 0 bases and J by 4 bases, and 13 bases separated the two germline ends. CDR3 sequence (DNA): TGCGCCAGCAGCTTGGTTCGTGGGTTTGGAGAGACCCAGTACTTC. It encodes CASSLVRGFGETQYF.

This clone showed up just a few times. The rearrangement joins TRBV30 to TRBJ1-1, with 8 positions matching TRBD1. This CDR3 region has 13 residues. V was clipped by 1 base and J by 7 bases; unmatched bases: 5. Per the germline V gene, CDR1 is GTSNPN and CDR2 is SVGIG (reference sequence). The CDR3 coding sequence is TGTGCCTGGAGTGGGACAGGGAGATTTGAAGCTTTCTTT. Amino acid sequence: CAWSGTGRFEAFF.

V and J are TRBV29-1 and TRBJ2-2; weak D call: TRBD2 (6 bases). V lost 3 bases and J lost 5, with 19 bases in between. The CDR3 is 16 amino acids. CDR1 and CDR2 (germline): SQVTM, ANQGSEA. This CDR3 reads CSVEAGEARNTGELFF. The CDR3 nucleotides read TGCAGCGTTGAGGCCGGGGAGGCGCGTAATACCGGGGAGCTGTTTTTT.

The chain uses TRBV2 and TRBJ2-3; D might be TRBD1 or TRBD2, each matching 5 bases. This CDR3 is 14 amino acids long. Trimming took off 8 bases at V and 6 bases at J, with 18 bases between the two ends. Germline CDR1 is SNHLY and CDR2 is FYNNEI. CDR3: CASVGEGVHDTQYF. CDR3 in DNA: TGTGCCAGCGTGGGAGAAGGGGTCCACGATACGCAGTATTTT.

V is TRBV28 and J is TRBJ1-2; D is possibly TRBD1 (6 bases). Trimming left V 8 bases short and J 4 bases short, with 14 bases between. Looked up from germline, CDR1 is MDHEN and CDR2 is SYDVKM. CDR3 size: 13 residues. The CDR3 reads CASAEGGTYGYTF. The CDR3 coding sequence is TGTGCCAGCGCGGAGGGGGGGACCTATGGCTACACCTTC.

V usage is TRBV2 and J usage is TRBJ1-1, with D possibly TRBD1 on 6 matching bases. This CDR3 region has 14 residues. Trimming stripped 7 bases from V and 5 bases from J, with 17 bases between. Germline CDR1 is SNHLY and CDR2 is FYNNEI. The CDR3 DNA is TGTGCCAGCACACAGGACAGATCATGGACTGAAGCTTTCTTT. This encodes CASTQDRSWTEAFF. The full variable domain, rest sourced from reference TRBV2 and TRBJ1-1, is EPEVTQTPSHQVTQMGQEVILRCVPISNHLYFYWYRQILGQKVEFLVSFYNNEISEKSEIFDDQFSVERPDGSNFTLKIRSTKLEDSAMYFCASTQDRSWTEAFFGQGTRLTVV.

The chain uses TRBV4-3 and TRBJ1-4, with D tentatively TRBD1 (5 bases). This CDR3 comprises 14 residues. Looked up from germline, CDR1 is LGHNA and CDR2 is YSLEER. Trimming stripped 0 bases from V and 13 bases from J, with 15 bases between. The CDR3 DNA follows: TGCGCCAGCAGCCAAGACGAAGCCACGGGGGGACTGTTTTTT. It codes for CASSQDEATGGLFF.

This rearrangement joins TRBV15 to TRBJ2-7; D may be TRBD2 (5 bases). With 0 bases removed from V and 7 bases from J, the gap between germline ends came to 13 bases. The CDR3 runs 14 residues. CDR1 and CDR2 from the germline V gene are LNHNV and YYDKDF (reference sequence). CDR3 in amino acids: CATSRDLSREEQYF. In nucleotides, the CDR3 is TGTGCCACCAGCAGAGATTTGTCTAGGGAGGAGCAGTACTTC.

This chain joins TRBV19 and TRBJ1-5; perhaps TRBD1 as D (5 bases). The germline V gene has CDR1 LNHDA and CDR2 SQIVND (reference sequence). Trimming took off 9 bases at V and 3 bases at J, with 21 bases between the two ends. CDR3 length: 16 residues. CDR3 amino acids: CASEDSPGLLNQPQHF. CDR3 coding DNA: TGTGCCAGCGAAGACAGTCCCGGACTCCTCAATCAGCCCCAGCATTTT.

The chain is built from TRBV7-2 and TRBJ2-1; 10 bases fit TRBD2. This CDR3 has 15 residues. The V segment lost 8 bases and the J segment 3 bases; nucleotides outside the gene matches: 7. The germline gives CDR1 SGHTA, CDR2 FQGNSA. For the CDR3, the DNA is TGTGCCAGCTTAAGTCTAGCGGGAGTCTACAATGAGCAGTTCTTC. It yields the protein CASLSLAGVYNEQFF. The variable domain in full, completed from reference TRBV7-2 and TRBJ2-1, reads GAGVSQSPSNKVTEKGKDVELRCDPISGHTALYWYRQSLGQGLEFLIYFQGNSAPDKSGLPSDRFSAERTGGSVSTLTIQRTQQEDSAVYLCASLSLAGVYNEQFFGPGTRLTVL.

This clone was observed a single time. This chain connects TRBV7-9 to TRBJ2-7; TRBD1 might be the D (5 bases). Germline CDR1 is SEHNR and CDR2 is FQNEAQ (reference sequence). This CDR3 spans 15 amino acids. V lost 0 bases and J 7 bases, leaving 16 bases between the germline ends. CDR3 DNA sequence: TGTGCCAGCAGCTTAGCGGTCAGGGTCCCTGAAGAGCAGTACTTC. This gives the protein CASSLAVRVPEEQYF.

This rearrangement joins TRBV2 to TRBJ2-7; maybe TRBD1 (6 bases). Per the germline V gene, CDR1 is SNHLY and CDR2 is FYNNEI. The CDR3 is 16 residues long. V was cut by 6 bases and J by 7 bases, with 25 bases left in between. The CDR3 loop reads CASSGITGHPVEEQYF. CDR3 DNA: TGTGCCAGCAGCGGAATAACGGGACACCCCGTTGAGGAGCAGTACTTC.

The chain carries TRBV5-1 and TRBJ2-5; D gene ambiguous. V was cut by 5 bases and J by 2 bases, with 10 bases left in between. The germline CDR1 and CDR2 sequences are SGHRS and YFSETQ. CDR3 length: 13 residues. The CDR3 loop reads CASRLGFQETQYF. The CDR3 DNA reads TGCGCCAGCAGGCTCGGGTTTCAAGAGACCCAGTACTTC.

The CDR3 DNA reads as TGTGCCAGCAGCCCTAGAGGCGAGGGCACTGAAGCTTTCTTT. Protein: CASSPRGEGTEAFF. The chain combines TRBV6-6 with TRBJ1-1; D gene ambiguous. The V end lost 6 bases, the J end lost 4 bases, and 15 bases lay between the germline ends. In germline, CDR1 is MNHNY, CDR2 SVGAGI (reference sequence). The CDR3 consists of 14 residues.

The V gene is TRBV6-5, the J gene TRBJ1-3, with TRBD1 as a possible D gene (5 bases). This CDR3 has 11 amino acids. Between the trimmed V and J ends, which lost 6 bases and 6 bases, there was a span of 6 bases. Germline V gene lookup returns CDR1 MNHEY and CDR2 SVGAGI. The CDR3 is CASRGVNTIYF. CDR3 sequence (DNA): TGTGCCAGCAGGGGGGTAAACACCATATATTTT.